The text below deals with one T cell receptor (beta chain). Its antigen is still unknown. PCR used 60 Vbeta primers and 13 Jbeta primers. Some clones are missing from TCRdb's copy, which holds only in-frame ones; the method was immunoSEQ multiplex PCR. The top ten hold about 3.8% of the sample, which has approximately 90,000 clones, around 77% seen once. This CDR3 region has 18 residues. Per germline, CDR1 SGHTS and CDR2 YDEGEE. V lost 4 bases, J lost 6 bases, and 14 bases stayed unmatched. The data were obtained in a study of cytomegalovirus exposure and HLA in healthy donors. Study observations and caveats: For most TCR beta V segments, an earlier analysis put the productive rate at about 87% or about 30% of the time. A later analysis linked a missense variant in DCLRE1C to the trimming of TCR beta V and J genes. Usually a TCR sequence was rare, but some public TCRs were found in many donors. Reports described diagnosis of cytomegalovirus status by the classifier as highly specific and sensitive.

Sequencing was performed on PBMCs. The V gene is TRBV5-8, the J gene TRBJ1-5; 12 nucleotides match TRBD1. The TCR comes from a man aged 25-45 years in good health and CMV-seronegative. In nucleotides, the CDR3 is TGTGCCAGCAGCGCGCCCGGGACAGGGGGCTCCCGGGGTCAGCCCCAGCATTTT. Translated: CASSAPGTGGSRGQPQHF.